Each of the 30 T cell receptor beta chains below was sequenced from the same sample in a study of T-cell reconstitution after alpha-beta-depleted transplantation in children. Unique molecular identifiers featured in how the TCRbeta library was prepared. TCRdb redid the calling of the PCR reads with MiXCR, one entry per CDR3 protein. This sample has about 600,000 distinct CDR3 sequences, with 10% to 13% found just once. This specimen was PBMCs from the stem cell graft donor, taken from the stem cell graft. The receptors shown here come from a human donor who donated a stem cell graft to a child with acute myeloid leukemia.

The rearrangement uses TRBV20-1 and TRBJ2-3, with 8 bases that match TRBD2. The CDR3 is made up of 15 amino acids. Germline loops: CDR1 DFQATT, CDR2 SNEGSKA (reference sequence). Losses at the gene ends were 6 bases for V and 4 bases for J; bases not matched to a gene: 12. This CDR3 is CSAPEGTRVSDTQYF. CDR3 nucleotides: TGCAGTGCACCAGAGGGGACTAGAGTCTCAGATACGCAGTATTTT.

This clonotype has a handful of counts. This chain links TRBV6-6 with TRBJ1-1; no clear D gene. Germline V gene lookup returns CDR1 MNHNY and CDR2 SVGAGI (reference sequence). Trimming stripped 6 bases from V and 0 bases from J, with 8 bases between. This CDR3 contains 13 residues. CDR3 coding DNA: TGTGCCAGCAGGGAGCGGATGAACACTGAAGCTTTCTTT. Its protein is CASRERMNTEAFF.

This clonotype showed up many times. The gene calls are TRBV28 and TRBJ1-4, with 10 positions matching TRBD1. The CDR3 contains 17 residues. J lost 3 bases, V lost 6 bases, and 10 bases had no gene match. Per germline, CDR1 MDHEN and CDR2 SYDVKM. CDR3 DNA sequence: TGTGCCAGCAGCTCGCCCGGGACAGGGGCTCCTAATGAAAAACTGTTTTTT. Encoded protein: CASSSPGTGAPNEKLFF.

This clonotype turned up a few times. This chain connects TRBV28 to TRBJ2-1, with 13 bases aligning to TRBD2. The CDR3 consists of 16 residues. Germline loops: CDR1 MDHEN, CDR2 SYDVKM. With 2 bases clipped from V and 8 bases from J, the junction kept 6 bases outside the gene matches. The CDR3 spells CASSLLTSGRADEQFF. CDR3 nucleotide sequence: TGTGCCAGCAGTTTACTCACTAGCGGGAGGGCGGATGAGCAGTTCTTC.

This clonotype occurred many times. The chain recombines TRBV5-1 with TRBJ2-1; 12 positions agree with TRBD2. Germline values: CDR1 SGHRS, CDR2 YFSETQ. The CDR3 is 18 amino acids. V gave up 6 bases and J gave up 0 bases; unmatched junction bases: 10. The CDR3 here is CASNTRTSGASSYNEQFF. In nucleotides, the CDR3 is TGCGCCAGCAACACTAGGACTAGCGGGGCCAGCTCCTACAATGAGCAGTTCTTC.

This clonotype was found many times. V and J are TRBV29-1 and TRBJ1-3; D ambiguous. CDR1 is SQVTM, CDR2 ANQGSEA, per germline. The CDR3 has 13 amino acids. The germline V and J ends were trimmed by 4 bases and 3 bases, with 10 bases remaining between them. The CDR3 is CSVASTDGNTIYF. As DNA, the CDR3 is TGCAGCGTTGCCTCGACTGATGGAAACACCATATATTTT.

This clonotype occurred a few times. The chain has TRBV5-5 and TRBJ2-5; tentative D call: TRBD2 (6 bases). Trimming stripped 5 bases from V and 3 bases from J, with 14 bases between. Germline V gives CDR1 SGHKS, CDR2 YYEKEE (reference sequence). The CDR3 consists of 14 residues. The CDR3 loop is CASSLGGFEETQYF. DNA for the CDR3: TGTGCCAGCAGTCTGGGGGGTTTTGAAGAGACCCAGTACTTC.

V usage is TRBV14 and J usage is TRBJ2-3; TRBD2 agrees at 15 bases. The V gene's germline CDR1 is SGHDN and CDR2 FVKESK. V dropped 4 bases and J dropped 4; count of bases not matched to a gene: 9. CDR3 length: 18 amino acids. DNA for the CDR3: TGTGCCAGCAGCCTTTGGACTAGCGGGAGGGCCGGGGCAGATACGCAGTATTTT. It codes for CASSLWTSGRAGADTQYF. The full variable domain, completed using reference TRBV14 and TRBJ2-3, is EAGVTQFPSHSVIEKGQTVTLRCDPISGHDNLYWYRRVMGKEIKFLLHFVKESKQDESGMPNNRFLAERTGGTYSTLKVQPAELEDSGVYFCASSLWTSGRAGADTQYFGPGTRLTVL.

There are a few counts of this clonotype. The genes are TRBV9 and TRBJ2-7; tentative D call: TRBD2 (7 bases). Germline CDR1 is SGDLS and CDR2 is YYNGEE. Trimming shortened V by 3 bases and J by 1 base, and 11 bases separated the two germline ends. The CDR3 contains 14 residues. The DNA for the CDR3 is TGTGCCAGCAGCGAGGGGGGGGGTTCCTACGAGCAGTACTTC. Translation gives CASSEGGGSYEQYF.

The gene calls are TRBV5-1 and TRBJ2-3, with 13 bases identical to TRBD2. From germline, CDR1 is SGHRS and CDR2 YFSETQ. CDR3 length: 17 residues. Unmatched junction bases numbered 11, after V lost 6 bases and J lost 4 bases. The DNA of the CDR3 is TGCGCCAGCAAACGGTCGGTAGGACTAGCGGGAGCAGATACGCAGTATTTT. This sequence encodes CASKRSVGLAGADTQYF.

The V call is TRBV7-8, the J call TRBJ2-1; 13 bases fit TRBD2. CDR1 and CDR2 (germline): SGHVS, FQNEAQ. The CDR3 spans 16 residues. V was clipped by 2 bases and J by 10 bases; unmatched bases: 8. The CDR3 DNA sequence: TGTGCCAGCAGCTTACCCGGACTAGCGGGAGTAAAGGAGCAGTTCTTC. Protein product: CASSLPGLAGVKEQFF.

This clonotype was counted ten times or more. The chain has TRBV27 and TRBJ2-4; 12 nucleotides match TRBD2. In germline, CDR1 is MNHEY, CDR2 SMNVEV (reference sequence). CDR3 length: 20 residues. V lost 5 bases, J lost 1 base, and 15 bases stayed unmatched. The CDR3 nucleotides read TGTGCCAGCAGTAAACTTCCGGGACTAGCGGGCAGCGGGGCCAAAAACATTCAGTACTTC. Amino acid sequence: CASSKLPGLAGSGAKNIQYF.

This clonotype was found a few times. The chain links TRBV20-1 to TRBJ1-5; 11 bases are shared with TRBD1. CDR1 and CDR2 from the germline V gene are DFQATT and SNEGSKA (reference sequence). CDR3 length: 18 residues. Trimming removed 3 bases from V and 7 bases from J; junction bases left unmatched: 17. In DNA form, the CDR3 reads TGCAGTGCTAGGTACGCCCGGGACAGGGGGATATCACTACAGCCCCAGCATTTT. It specifies CSARYARDRGISLQPQHF.

This clonotype came up many times. The rearrangement uses TRBV12-3 or TRBV12-4 and TRBJ1-2; 7 positions match TRBD1. The CDR3 covers 14 residues. The V and J ends lost 6 bases and 2 bases, in that order; junction bases with no gene match: 6. CDR3 loop: CASRPQGGNYGYTF. CDR3 DNA: TGTGCCAGCAGACCGCAAGGGGGCAACTATGGCTACACCTTC.

The V and J genes are TRBV11-1 and TRBJ2-7; 8 nucleotides match TRBD1. The CDR3 runs 14 residues. The J segment lost 7 bases and the V segment lost 5 bases, leaving 10 bases of the junction unmatched. Germline loops: CDR1 SGHAT, CDR2 FQDESV (reference sequence). The CDR3, as DNA: TGTGCCAGCAGCGCCGGGACAGGTCTAAAGGAGCAGTACTTC. Its protein is CASSAGTGLKEQYF.

The genes are TRBV9 and TRBJ2-7; D is ambiguous. The CDR3 has 15 amino acids. V gave up 0 bases and J gave up 3 bases, with 13 bases separating them. Germline values: CDR1 SGDLS, CDR2 YYNGEE. The CDR3 coding sequence is TGTGCCAGCAGCGTAGGGAGTAGCCCCAACTACGAGCAGTACTTC. It specifies CASSVGSSPNYEQYF.

In this sample, this clonotype turned up many times. The chain combines TRBV25-1 with TRBJ1-1; tentative D call: TRBD1 (5 bases). This CDR3 has 15 residues. The V end lost 8 bases, the J end lost 0 bases, and 16 bases lay between the germline ends. The germline V gene encodes CDR1 MGHDK and CDR2 SYGVNS. The CDR3 nucleotides are TGTGCCAGCGGGGGTGGGGGGACGATGAACACTGAAGCTTTCTTT. Its protein product is CASGGGGTMNTEAFF. Looking up the rest from reference TRBV25-1 and TRBJ1-1 gives the full variable domain: EADIYQTPRYLVIGTGKKITLECSQTMGHDKMYWYQQDPGMELHLIHYSYGVNSTEKGDLSSESTVSRIRTEHFPLTLESARPSHTSQYLCASGGGGTMNTEAFFGQGTRLTVV.

This clonotype was observed many times. The chain is built from TRBV5-1 and TRBJ2-1, with 9 bases aligning to TRBD1. V gave up 3 bases and J gave up 6 bases; unmatched junction bases: 10. This CDR3 comprises 16 residues. CDR1 is SGHRS and CDR2 is YFSETQ in the germline V gene. The CDR3 sequence: CASSSYGTGTPNEQFF. CDR3 bases: TGCGCCAGCAGCTCTTACGGGACAGGGACCCCCAATGAGCAGTTCTTC.

This clonotype was found many times. The chain has TRBV2 and TRBJ2-7, with D possibly being TRBD1 or TRBD2 (5 bases each). Germline values: CDR1 SNHLY, CDR2 FYNNEI. CDR3 length equals 15 residues. Trimming took off 1 base at V and 5 bases at J, with 15 bases between the two ends. CDR3 nucleotides: TGTGCCAGCAGTGAAGAGGGGCTAGCTTCTAACGAGCAGTACTTC. This sequence encodes CASSEEGLASNEQYF.

This clonotype was seen more than once but under ten times. The J gene is TRBJ2-5, the V gene TRBV6-2 or TRBV6-3; a possible D gene is TRBD2 (5 bases). With 4 bases removed from V and 2 bases from J, the gap between germline ends came to 17 bases. Germline V gene data show CDR1 as MNHEY and CDR2 as SVGEGT. The CDR3 has 16 residues. CDR3 amino acids: CASSLTPRTEQETQYF. CDR3 DNA: TGTGCCAGCAGTTTGACCCCCCGGACTGAACAAGAGACCCAGTACTTC.

This clonotype came up many times. The rearrangement uses TRBV20-1 and TRBJ2-2, with D perhaps matching TRBD1 or TRBD2 (5 bases each). This CDR3 spans 13 amino acids. Germline values: CDR1 DFQATT, CDR2 SNEGSKA (reference sequence). The V gene lost 3 bases and the J gene lost 5 bases, with 10 bases spanning the gap. DNA for the CDR3: TGCAGTGCTAGTGGGGACGTTACCGGGGAGCTGTTTTTT. As protein: CSASGDVTGELFF.

This chain connects TRBV12-3 or TRBV12-4 to TRBJ2-4; the D is unclear. Trimming removed 4 bases at V and 8 bases at J, with 9 bases between. The CDR3 consists of 12 residues. The CDR3 here is CASSYRADIQYF. The CDR3 region has the DNA TGTGCCAGCAGTTACCGGGCCGACATTCAGTACTTC.

This clonotype has a count of ten or more. The chain recombines TRBV20-1 with TRBJ2-7; 12 bases match TRBD2. This CDR3 spans 14 amino acids. The J segment lost 3 bases and the V segment lost 6 bases, leaving 6 bases of the junction unmatched. Germline CDR1 DFQATT, CDR2 SNEGSKA (reference sequence). The CDR3 here is CSAQGLAGHYEQYF. The CDR3 region has the DNA TGCAGTGCCCAGGGACTAGCGGGCCACTACGAGCAGTACTTC.

There are many counts of this clonotype. The J gene is TRBJ2-7, the V gene TRBV28; 7 bases match TRBD2. Losses at the gene ends were 2 bases for V and 1 base for J; bases not matched to a gene: 5. This CDR3 has 15 amino acids. CDR1 MDHEN and CDR2 SYDVKM come from the germline V gene. The CDR3, as DNA: TGTGCCAGCAGTTTAGGCGGGAGAAATTCCTACGAGCAGTACTTC. It is translated as CASSLGGRNSYEQYF.

At least ten counts were recorded for this clonotype. The V and J genes are TRBV7-3 and TRBJ2-5; 7 positions agree with TRBD1. V was clipped by 3 bases and J by 2 bases; unmatched bases: 6. This CDR3 has 15 residues. CDR1 is SGHTA, CDR2 FQGTGA, per germline. The CDR3 DNA follows: TGTGCCAGCAGCTTGACCGGGACAGCTCAAGAGACCCAGTACTTC. Protein sequence: CASSLTGTAQETQYF.

This rearrangement joins TRBV7-2 to TRBJ2-1, with TRBD2 as a possible D gene (6 bases). The CDR3 sequence is 13 residues long. The germline gives CDR1 SGHTA, CDR2 FQGNSA. The V and J ends lost 5 bases and 9 bases respectively, with 14 bases between them. The DNA of the CDR3 is TGTGCCAGCAGCCTACCCCCGGGGGTTGAGCAGTTCTTC. It encodes CASSLPPGVEQFF.

In its sample, this clonotype was seen a few times. This chain connects TRBV20-1 to TRBJ1-3; possibly TRBD1 for D (6 bases). V lost 3 bases to trimming and J lost 1 base, with 16 bases between them. The CDR3 has 16 amino acids. Germline CDR1 reads DFQATT; CDR2 reads SNEGSKA (reference sequence). CDR3 loop: CSASFPGQRSGNTIYF. The CDR3 region has the DNA TGCAGTGCTAGTTTCCCCGGACAGAGATCTGGAAACACCATATATTTT.

Only a few counts were recorded for this clonotype. CDR3 bases: TGTGCCAGCAGTCGCGACGGGGCCTATGCCTACGAGCAGTACTTC. Its protein is CASSRDGAYAYEQYF. The chain employs TRBV27 and TRBJ2-7, with D possibly called TRBD1 or TRBD2 (5 bases each). CDR3 length: 15 amino acids. Per the germline V gene, CDR1 is MNHEY and CDR2 is SMNVEV (reference sequence). V shed 5 bases and J shed 2 bases, with 16 bases lying between them.

This clonotype has a handful of counts. The chain is built from TRBV4-2 and TRBJ2-7, with 14 bases matching TRBD2. The ends lost 2 bases at V and 6 bases at J; junction bases unmatched: 12. Germline CDR1 LGHNA, CDR2 YNFKEQ. The CDR3 length is 18 residues. The CDR3, as DNA: TGTGCCAGCAGCCAATTATCCGGGACTAGCGGGAGAGGAGGCGAGCAGTACTTC. Translation: CASSQLSGTSGRGGEQYF.

This clonotype was observed at least ten times. The chain links TRBV7-6 to TRBJ2-7; D gene ambiguous. Looked up from germline, CDR1 is SGHVS and CDR2 is FNYEAQ. The CDR3 is made up of 15 amino acids. V shed 2 bases and J shed 3 bases, with 14 bases lying between them. CDR3 sequence (DNA): TGTGCCAGCAGCTTAAGGCCCTCACCTCTCTACGAGCAGTACTTC. Its translation: CASSLRPSPLYEQYF.